This entry lists 20 T cell receptor beta chains sequenced from one sample in a study of T-cell memory formation after mild COVID-19. One entry per CDR3 protein, called by TCRdb with MiXCR from the 5' RACE reads. The sample has roughly 450,000 distinct CDR3 sequences; 15% to 20% are singletons. Sequenced: PBMCs or a T cell subset sorted from them (not recorded which). The receptors come from an adult woman who had mild COVID-19 (a few samples of this study predate the infection). Cell type and time point are not known.

The chain uses TRBV12-3 or TRBV12-4 and TRBJ2-5; D call uncertain. The CDR3 contains 13 residues. V shed 3 bases and J shed 4 bases, with 9 bases lying between them. The CDR3 loop is CASSFPSGETQYF. In DNA form, the CDR3 reads TGTGCCAGCAGTTTCCCCTCTGGAGAGACCCAGTACTTC.

The chain links TRBV9 to TRBJ1-6; TRBD1 might be the D (5 bases). V lost 0 bases to trimming and J lost 8 bases, with 12 bases between them. Germline CDR1 SGDLS, CDR2 YYNGEE. The CDR3 consists of 15 residues. The CDR3 region is CASSVGGDEHSPLHF. Written as DNA, the CDR3 is TGTGCCAGCAGCGTAGGGGGGGACGAGCATTCACCCCTCCACTTT.

CDR3 sequence: CASSLAYLDGTEAFF. The CDR3, as DNA: TGCGCCAGCAGCTTGGCCTATCTTGACGGTACTGAAGCTTTCTTT. The chain uses TRBV5-1 and TRBJ1-1; D ambiguous. CDR3 size: 15 residues. Germline values: CDR1 SGHRS, CDR2 YFSETQ. V was trimmed by 0 bases and J by 5 bases, leaving 14 bases between them.

The sample holds a few counts of this clonotype. V usage is TRBV12-3 or TRBV12-4 and J usage is TRBJ1-3; D ambiguous. V lost 6 bases and J lost 0, with 9 bases in between. The CDR3 is 14 amino acids. The CDR3 loop reads CASSGGGSGNTIYF. The CDR3 DNA follows: TGTGCCAGCAGCGGAGGAGGCTCTGGAAACACCATATATTTT.

The rearrangement links TRBV15 to TRBJ2-5, with 7 bases lining up with TRBD1. The CDR3 is 15 amino acids. The V segment lost 3 bases and the J segment 1 base; nucleotides outside the gene matches: 5. Germline lookup yields CDR1 LNHNV and CDR2 YYDKDF (reference sequence). The CDR3 DNA reads as TGTGCCACCAGCAGGTCGGACAGGTCCCAAGAGACCCAGTACTTC. Protein sequence: CATSRSDRSQETQYF.

This rearrangement joins TRBV5-1 to TRBJ1-1; a weak D match, TRBD1 (6 bases). Germline CDR1 and CDR2: SGHRS and YFSETQ. V dropped 7 bases and J dropped 2 bases, with 12 bases sitting between them. The CDR3 runs 13 residues. The CDR3 DNA reads TGCGCCAGCGCAACAGGGCTTAACACTGAAGCTTTCTTT. It translates to CASATGLNTEAFF.

The rearrangement joins TRBV5-1 to TRBJ2-7; the D gene is possibly TRBD1 (5 bases). This CDR3 spans 12 amino acids. Deletions cut 4 bases from V and 7 bases from J, with 12 bases between. Looked up from germline, CDR1 is SGHRS and CDR2 is YFSETQ. CDR3 sequence reads: CASSPRVGEQYF. DNA for the CDR3: TGCGCCAGCAGCCCCAGGGTTGGGGAGCAGTACTTC.

This chain joins TRBV7-3 and TRBJ2-7; 11 bases match TRBD2. The CDR3 totals 15 residues. Trimming cost V 4 bases and J 2 bases; bases outside gene matches: 4. Germline CDR1 is SGHTA and CDR2 is FQGTGA. The CDR3 sequence: CASSSASGGTYEQYF. The CDR3 DNA sequence: TGTGCCAGCAGCTCAGCTAGCGGGGGGACCTACGAGCAGTACTTC.

In its sample, this clonotype was seen many times. The chain carries TRBV2 and TRBJ2-1; 10 bases are a match to TRBD2. There are 15 residues in the CDR3. V was pared by 5 bases and J by 2 bases, with 3 bases of the junction left unmatched. Germline CDR1 SNHLY, CDR2 FYNNEI. The DNA for the CDR3 is TGTGCCAGCAGTCGCGGACTAGCGGCCTACAATGAGCAGTTCTTC. This encodes CASSRGLAAYNEQFF.

This clonotype occurred a few times. V is TRBV7-8 and J is TRBJ2-1; 12 bases fit TRBD2. Germline lookup yields CDR1 SGHVS and CDR2 FQNEAQ. V lost 4 bases to trimming and J lost 9 bases; unmatched junction nucleotides: 7. This CDR3 has 15 residues. The CDR3 region has the DNA TGTGCCAGCAGCTCCAGACTAGCGGGGGAGGTTGAGCAGTTCTTC. Encoded protein: CASSSRLAGEVEQFF.

The gene calls are TRBV29-1 and TRBJ1-2; D is undetermined. This CDR3 has 13 residues. V lost 5 bases and J lost 1, with 11 bases in between. CDR1 and CDR2 from the germline V gene are SQVTM and ANQGSEA. CDR3 sequence reads: CSVSEGINYGYTF. The CDR3 DNA sequence: TGCAGCGTTTCTGAAGGGATTAACTATGGCTACACCTTC. Based on the CDR3 plus reference TRBV29-1 and TRBJ1-2, the full variable domain is SAVISQKPSRDICQRGTSLTIQCQVDSQVTMMFWYRQQPGQSLTLIATANQGSEATYESGFVIDKFPISRPNLTFSTLTVSNMSPEDSSIYLCSVSEGINYGYTFGSGTRLTVV.

In its sample, this clonotype was seen a few times. The chain uses TRBV11-1 and TRBJ2-7; D possibly corresponds to TRBD2 (6 bases). V shed 5 bases and J shed 1 base, with 15 bases lying between them. The CDR3 is 15 residues long. Germline CDR1 reads SGHAT; CDR2 reads FQDESV (reference sequence). The CDR3 loop reads CASSHGSSGSYEQYF. CDR3 DNA: TGTGCCAGCAGCCACGGGAGTAGCGGTTCCTACGAGCAGTACTTC. The variable domain in full, with the rest retrieved from reference TRBV11-1 and TRBJ2-7, is EAEVAQSPRYKITEKSQAVAFWCDPISGHATLYWYRQILGQGPELLVQFQDESVVDDSQLPKDRFSAERLKGVDSTLKIQPAELGDSAMYLCASSHGSSGSYEQYFGPGTRLTVT.

This rearrangement joins TRBV9 to TRBJ1-5, with D tentatively TRBD1 (5 bases). The CDR3 spans 15 residues. V lost 4 bases to trimming and J lost 4 bases, with 15 bases between them. Germline V gene lookup returns CDR1 SGDLS and CDR2 YYNGEE. The CDR3 reads CASSRTGTLNQPQHF. CDR3 nucleotides: TGTGCCAGCAGCCGGACCGGGACGTTGAATCAGCCCCAGCATTTT.

This clonotype occurred a few times. The rearrangement joins TRBV13 to TRBJ2-5; D call uncertain. V was clipped by 3 bases and J by 2 bases, with 13 bases between them. Germline CDR1 reads PRHDT; CDR2 reads FYEKMQ (reference sequence). CDR3 length: 15 amino acids. The CDR3 nucleotides read TGTGCCAGCAGCTTCGGGCACTCTATTCAAGAGACCCAGTACTTC. Translated, it gives CASSFGHSIQETQYF.

This clonotype showed up many times. The V gene is TRBV5-6, the J gene TRBJ2-7; D call uncertain. The CDR3 is 15 residues long. Trimming pared 3 bases from V and 5 bases from J, leaving 18 bases between. Per the germline V gene, CDR1 is SGHDT and CDR2 is YYEEEE. Here the CDR3 DNA reads TGTGCCAGCAGCTCGGGCCGGTTACTAACCAACGAGCAGTACTTC. Amino acids: CASSSGRLLTNEQYF.

This chain uses TRBV4-1 with TRBJ1-1; no definite D call. The V gene's germline CDR1 is MGHRA and CDR2 YSYEKL. V dropped 1 base and J dropped 8 bases, with 8 bases sitting between them. This CDR3 has 12 amino acids. The CDR3 loop is CASSQAGLEAFF. CDR3 coding DNA: TGCGCCAGCAGCCAAGCCGGGCTCGAAGCTTTCTTT.

J is TRBJ2-3 and V is TRBV12-3 or TRBV12-4; D gene unclear. This CDR3 has 16 residues. V gave up 7 bases and J gave up 1 base, with 18 bases separating them. CDR3 residues: CASTTAVQIRTDTQYF. The CDR3 region has the DNA TGTGCCAGCACCACTGCTGTACAGATCCGCACAGATACGCAGTATTTT.

The rearrangement links TRBV11-2 to TRBJ2-1; TRBD2 agrees at 9 bases. The germline gives CDR1 SGHAT, CDR2 FQNNGV. V was pared by 6 bases and J by 10 bases, with 19 bases of the junction left unmatched. This CDR3 contains 17 residues. CDR3 DNA: TGTGCCAGCAGATCCACAGCGGGAGGCATTTCGCTCGGCGAGCAGTTCTTC. Amino acid sequence: CASRSTAGGISLGEQFF.

This clonotype was picked up a small number of times. The chain couples TRBV24-1 to TRBJ1-5, with 7 bases lining up with TRBD1. The CDR3 is made up of 15 amino acids. The trim removed 5 bases at V and 2 bases at J, leaving 5 bases unmatched. Germline V lookup: CDR1 KGHDR, CDR2 SFDVKD. The CDR3 region has the DNA TGTGCCACCAGTGTAGGGGGCCTTGGCAATCAGCCCCAGCATTTT. Residues: CATSVGGLGNQPQHF.

This clonotype was seen a few times. The chain has TRBV5-1 and TRBJ2-3, with 9 bases aligning to TRBD2. Losses at the gene ends were 4 bases for V and 2 bases for J; bases not matched to a gene: 8. This CDR3 is 16 amino acids long. The germline V gene has CDR1 SGHRS and CDR2 YFSETQ. CDR3 bases: TGCGCCAGCAGCGTAGGTAGCGGGAGCCCCACAGATACGCAGTATTTT. It is translated as CASSVGSGSPTDTQYF. Together with reference TRBV5-1 and TRBJ2-3, the CDR3 gives the full variable domain: KAGVTQTPRYLIKTRGQQVTLSCSPISGHRSVSWYQQTPGQGLQFLFEYFSETQRNKGNFPGRFSGRQFSNSRSEMNVSTLELGDSALYLCASSVGSGSPTDTQYFGPGTRLTVL.